Included here is one TCR beta chain sequence, with context. Its antigen is unidentified. The protocol was immunoSEQ multiplex PCR, while the TCRdb copy is restricted to in-frame clones and leaves out a portion. This sample yields 75,000 to 90,000 clones, of which about 88% are seen a single time; approximately 7% belongs to the top ten. This record belongs to a study of OX40 agonist ivuxolimab in advanced cancers. Turning to the study itself: An agonistic anti-OX40 (CD134) antibody, ivuxolimab, was used to treat the patients. Three individuals attained partial responses, comprising one hepatocellular carcinoma case and two cutaneous melanoma cases.

General study results and limits: Clonal expansion by week 6 occurred in CD4+ and CD8+ blood T cells (at 0.1 to 3.0 mg/kg).

Germline values: CDR1 SGHTA, CDR2 FQGNSA. The V end was cut by 1 base, the J end by 1 base, with 7 bases between. This CDR3 contains 14 residues. The chain carries TRBV7-2 and TRBJ1-1; D unclear. This TCR was sampled from an adult with an advanced solid tumor such as melanoma, head and neck, liver or kidney cancer. The sequenced sample was CD4+ or CD8+ T cells sorted from blood, obtained in a trial of the OX40 agonist ivuxolimab. CDR3 in DNA: TGTGCCAGCAGCTTAGAAGCTGGGAACACTGAAGCTTTCTTT. Its protein is CASSLEAGNTEAFF.